This TCR beta chain was obtained from a study of blood T cell repertoires in COVID-19. About the research overall: The cDNA or gDNA used as material had been derived from T cells, B-cell-depleted T cells, or PBMCs.

V dropped 10 bases and J dropped 0 bases, with 13 bases sitting between them. The CDR3 consists of 14 residues. Germline V lookup: CDR1 SNHLY, CDR2 FYNNEI. TCRdb's copy holds only in-frame clones and misses some; the assay was immunoSEQ multiplex PCR. The repertoire consists of some 200,000 clones, with roughly four fifths occurring once and the leading ten covering more than 10%. This TCR was recovered from a woman aged 35 to 49 with acute or convalescent COVID-19. V gene TRBV2 combines with J gene TRBJ1-5, with D possibly TRBD1 on 5 matching bases. Sequencing was performed on peripheral blood. DNA for the CDR3: TGTGCCACGACAGTTTCTTATAGCAATCAGCCCCAGCATTTT. Translated, it gives CATTVSYSNQPQHF.